This T cell receptor (beta chain) comes out of a study of blood T cells in healthy people across ages. This CDR3 is 14 amino acids long. Germline-derived CDR1 and CDR2 are ENHRY and SYGVKD. The V gene lost 6 bases and the J gene lost 4 bases, with 13 bases spanning the gap. Alongside a J-beta primer mix, a sample-barcoded 5' primer served in a second PCR lasting 7 to 11 cycles. TCRdb called the 5' RACE reads again in MiXCR, with one record for every CDR3 protein. In the table there are roughly 720,000 distinct CDR3 sequences, roughly 50% of which are singletons. The chain is built from TRBV10-3 and TRBJ2-1; D gene ambiguous. The TCR sequence derives from a man older than 75 in good health. Sequencing was performed on blood. CDR3 loop: CAIRSTAVYNEQFF. CDR3 bases: TGTGCCATCAGGTCTACGGCCGTGTACAATGAGCAGTTCTTC.